These T cell receptor beta chains were read from a single sample in a study of metastatic and nonmetastatic thyroid tumors. TCRdb reanalyzed the PCR reads with MiXCR. The sample lists about 21,000 clones; about a quarter were seen once. The sequenced sample was blood. The receptors originated from a female donor with papillary thyroid cancer or a benign thyroid nodule (not recorded which). Some clones in this sample may be carry-over from other donors' samples. The CDR3 runs from the conserved cysteine through the conserved F or W. A D gene is named only where the DNA matches it firmly. Size values are once, few and many counts, or a class for expanded clones, and some rows have none.

-	TRBJ2-2	TRBV2	13	many	TGTGCCAACGATAGAGGGGTGGGCGGGGAGCTGTTTTTT	CANDRGVGGELFF
TRBD2	TRBJ2-7	TRBV28	13	-	TGTGCCAGCGGACTAGCGGGAGTCCACGAGCAGTACTTC	CASGLAGVHEQYF
-	TRBJ1-2	TRBV7-3	13	-	TGTGCCAGCAGCTTGGAGGGGGACTATGTCTACACCTTC	CASSLEGDYVYTF
TRBD1	TRBJ2-1	TRBV20-1	17	-	TGCAGTGCTAGAGATCCCTGGGACAGGGAAAATAACAATGAGCAGTTCTTC	CSARDPWDRENNNEQFF
-	TRBJ1-1	TRBV25-1	14	few	TGTGCCATCAGTGGCCCACGGGACTACACTGAAGCTTCCTTT	CAISGPRDYTEASF
-	TRBJ1-3	TRBV7-2	15	-	TGTGCCAGCAGCTTACGGCAGGGAACGGGAAACACCATATATTTT	CASSLRQGTGNTIYF
-	TRBJ2-7	TRBV2	12	-	TGTGCCAGCAGGACACAAGCCTACGAGCAGTACTTC	CASRTQAYEQYF
-	TRBJ2-7	TRBV27	12	-	TGTGCCAGCAGCCACAGTCGAAACGAGCAGTACTTC	CASSHSRNEQYF
-	TRBJ1-1	TRBV20-1	14	once	TGCAGTGCCCGAGGGAGGGGAACGGGTGACGCAGCTTTCTTT	CSARGRGTGDAAFF
TRBD2	TRBJ2-3	TRBV12-3/TRBV12-4	20	-	TGTGCCAGCAGTTTAGTGACCGGAGCGGGATGTATAGGTAGCACAGATACGCAGTATTTT	CASSLVTGAGCIGSTDTQYF
TRBD2	TRBJ2-7	TRBV20-1	15	-	TGCAGTGCTAGATCCGAGCGGGGCTTAACCTACGAGCAGTACTTC	CSARSERGLTYEQYF
-	TRBJ2-7	TRBV13	13	many	TGTGCCAGCAGCCCGGAAGGACGCAACGAGCAGTACTTC	CASSPEGRNEQYF
-	TRBJ1-2	TRBV6-1	13	-	TGTGCCAGCAGACGGGGATTTAACTATGGCTACACCTTC	CASRRGFNYGYTF
-	TRBJ1-2	TRBV12-3/TRBV12-4	13	-	TGTGCCAGCAGGCCTGGGACGGGCCCCTTCTACACCTTC	CASRPGTGPFYTF
-	TRBJ2-3	TRBV6-4	14	medium-sized	TGTGCCAGCAGTGAGGGGGGCGCCACAGATACGCAGTATTTT	CASSEGGATDTQYF
-	TRBJ2-7	TRBV2	10	-	TGTGCCAGCAGCTCGGGATCCCAGTACTTC	CASSSGSQYF
-	TRBJ2-7	TRBV3-1	13	few	TGTGCCAGCAGGGATTACAGGGCCGGCGAGCAGTACTTC	CASRDYRAGEQYF
-	TRBJ1-2	TRBV6-2/TRBV6-3	14	few	TGTGCCAGCAGTGTAACGGGGGGACCCAATGTCTACACCTTC	CASSVTGGPNVYTF
-	TRBJ1-5	TRBV20-1	15	once	TGCAACTCGTCCAGGTACCTCTTGAGCAATCAGCCCCAGCATTTT	CNSSRYLLSNQPQHF
-	TRBJ1-5	TRBV15	12	medium-sized	TGTGCCACCAGCAGAGATAATCAGCCCCAGCATTTT	CATSRDNQPQHF
-	TRBJ2-5	TRBV12-3/TRBV12-4	12	few	TGTGCCAGCCTGTGGAGGGATGAGACCCAGTACTTC	CASLWRDETQYF
TRBD2	TRBJ2-1	TRBV19	16	many	TGTGCCAGTAGTAGGGGACTAGCGGGAGGGTCCGATGAGCAGTTCTTC	CASSRGLAGGSDEQFF
TRBD1	TRBJ2-7	TRBV18	14	few	TGTGCCAGCTCACCTGGGACAGGCTCTTACGAGCAGTACTTC	CASSPGTGSYEQYF
-	TRBJ2-2	TRBV6-4	13	-	TGTGCCAGCAGTTACTCGTACACCGGGGAGCTGTTTTTT	CASSYSYTGELFF
-	TRBJ1-2	TRBV7-9	12	-	TGTGCCAGCAGCAAGGACAGATTTGGCTACACCTTC	CASSKDRFGYTF
-	TRBJ2-7	TRBV11-2	17	-	TGTGCCAGCAGCTTAGGGGGGGCCCGGACAGGAATATACGAGCAGTACTTC	CASSLGGARTGIYEQYF
-	TRBJ1-2	TRBV5-5	14	many	TGTGCCAGCAGCTTGGGTGACAGGATCTATGGCTACACCTTC	CASSLGDRIYGYTF
-	TRBJ2-2	TRBV20-1	12	many	TGCAGTGGAGGGGGTAACACCGGGGAGCTGTTTTTT	CSGGGNTGELFF
-	TRBJ2-3	TRBV30	14	many	TGTGCCTGGAGTTTGGGACTCAGCACAGATACGCAGTATTTT	CAWSLGLSTDTQYF
-	TRBJ1-5	TRBV28	15	-	TGTGCCAGCGATTTTGGGCGGGACCATTCATGGCCCCAGCATTTT	CASDFGRDHSWPQHF
-	TRBJ2-6	TRBV7-6	18	many	TGTGCCAGCAGCTCTACAAAAGGGCTGAGCTCTGGGGCCAACGTCCTGACTTTC	CASSSTKGLSSGANVLTF
TRBD1	TRBJ1-2	TRBV12-3/TRBV12-4	16	-	TGTGCCAGCAGTCCCGACAGGGGTAAAGATAACTATGGCTACACCTTC	CASSPDRGKDNYGYTF
-	TRBJ2-7	TRBV12-3/TRBV12-4	15	-	TGTGCCAGCAGTGACACCAGACAGAGCTCCTACGAGCAGTACTTC	CASSDTRQSSYEQYF
TRBD2	TRBJ2-1	TRBV7-3	16	many	TGTGCCAGCAGCTTAACGGGACTAGCGGGAATCGGTGAGCAGTTCTTC	CASSLTGLAGIGEQFF
-	TRBJ2-1	TRBV28	15	medium-sized	TGTGCCAGCAGTCTGGTGGGGGTCCCTTACAATGAGCAGTTCTTC	CASSLVGVPYNEQFF
TRBD2	TRBJ2-1	TRBV2	13	-	TGTGCCAGCAGGGGGGGGGTGTACAATGAGCAGTTCTTC	CASRGGVYNEQFF
-	TRBJ2-2	TRBV28	15	few	TGTGCCAGCAGTGAAGGGGGAACGAACACCGTTGAGCTGTTTTTT	CASSEGGTNTVELFF
-	TRBJ2-7	TRBV11-2	16	-	TGTGCCAGCAGCTTGTGCGGGACAGATTGTGCCTACGAGCAGTACTTC	CASSLCGTDCAYEQYF
-	TRBJ2-7	TRBV5-4	18	-	TGTGCCAGCAGCTTGGGCGGTTGTCGCCTTACCAATTCCTACGAGCAGTACTTC	CASSLGGCRLTNSYEQYF